The rows below give T cell receptor beta chains drawn from one sample of a study of Ad26.COV2.S vaccination and SARS-CoV-2 variants. Profiled with immunoSEQ multiplex PCR; TCRdb holds only in-frame clones, not every one. Of 440,000 or so clones listed, less than 95% are singletons. The sample here was peripheral blood, taken in a trial of Ad26.COV2.S vaccine versus placebo. These receptors were collected from a person aged 18-60 years who received the Ad26.COV2.S COVID-19 vaccine or a placebo. Each CDR3 is given with its conserved first and last residue. D genes are given only for firm matches. Rows may omit the clone size; those that give it use once, few, many or a size class.

len: 14
d_gene: TRBD1
abundance: -
j_gene: TRBJ2-7
v_gene: TRBV9
CDR3aa: CASSPGTVVYEQYF
CDR3nt: TGTGCCAGCAGCCCCGGGACAGTTGTCTACGAGCAGTACTTC

len: 13
d_gene: -
abundance: -
j_gene: TRBJ2-3
v_gene: TRBV27
CDR3aa: CASTLIGGDTQYF
CDR3nt: TGTGCCAGCACCCTTATAGGTGGAGATACGCAGTATTTT

len: 12
d_gene: -
abundance: -
j_gene: TRBJ2-2
v_gene: TRBV10-3
CDR3aa: CAISEPAGELFF
CDR3nt: TGTGCCATCAGTGAGCCGGCCGGGGAGCTGTTTTTT

len: 14
d_gene: -
abundance: -
j_gene: TRBJ2-2
v_gene: TRBV5-1
CDR3aa: CASSYEQGPGELFF
CDR3nt: TGCGCCAGCAGTTACGAACAGGGTCCCGGGGAGCTGTTTTTT

len: 13
d_gene: -
abundance: -
j_gene: TRBJ1-2
v_gene: TRBV6-2/TRBV6-3
CDR3aa: CASSPSRRYGYTF
CDR3nt: TGTGCCAGCAGCCCGTCACGGAGGTATGGCTACACCTTC

len: 13
d_gene: -
abundance: -
j_gene: TRBJ1-1
v_gene: TRBV12-3/TRBV12-4
CDR3aa: CASSLSASTEAFF
CDR3nt: TGTGCCAGCAGTTTATCGGCTTCCACTGAAGCTTTCTTT

len: 12
d_gene: TRBD2
abundance: once
j_gene: TRBJ2-2
v_gene: TRBV27
CDR3aa: CASRGLAGELFF
CDR3nt: TGTGCCAGCCGGGGACTAGCGGGGGAGCTGTTTTTT

len: 15
d_gene: -
abundance: -
j_gene: TRBJ1-5
v_gene: TRBV21-1
CDR3aa: CASSKGWAYTQPQHF
CDR3nt: TGTGCCAGCAGCAAAGGATGGGCCTATACTCAGCCCCAGCATTTT

len: 15
d_gene: -
abundance: -
j_gene: TRBJ2-2
v_gene: TRBV20-1
CDR3aa: CSASQGSVHSGELFF
CDR3nt: TGCAGTGCTAGTCAGGGGTCGGTTCATAGCGGGGAGCTGTTTTTT

len: 15
d_gene: -
abundance: -
j_gene: TRBJ2-1
v_gene: TRBV7-3
CDR3aa: CASSLDSSSYNEQFF
CDR3nt: TGTGCCAGCAGCTTAGACAGTTCCTCCTACAATGAGCAGTTCTTC

len: 13
d_gene: TRBD2
abundance: -
j_gene: TRBJ2-7
v_gene: TRBV19
CDR3aa: CASTPRGGHEQYF
CDR3nt: TGTGCCAGTACCCCTCGGGGGGGCCACGAGCAGTACTTC

len: 16
d_gene: -
abundance: -
j_gene: TRBJ2-7
v_gene: TRBV7-2
CDR3aa: CASSPYRSSGSYEQYF
CDR3nt: TGTGCCAGCAGCCCCTACAGAAGTAGCGGATCCTACGAGCAGTACTTC

len: 13
d_gene: TRBD1
abundance: once
j_gene: TRBJ1-1
v_gene: TRBV5-5
CDR3aa: CASSGTGRTEAFF
CDR3nt: TGTGCCAGCTCCGGGACAGGGAGGACTGAAGCTTTCTTT

len: 19
d_gene: TRBD1
abundance: -
j_gene: TRBJ2-4
v_gene: TRBV11-3
CDR3aa: CASSFRTGTLTPGKNIQYF
CDR3nt: TGTGCCAGCAGCTTCCGGACAGGGACCCTCACCCCTGGGAAAAACATTCAGTACTTC

len: 16
d_gene: -
abundance: -
j_gene: TRBJ2-2
v_gene: TRBV23-1
CDR3aa: CASSHREQSSTGELFF
CDR3nt: TGCGCCAGCAGTCATCGGGAGCAGAGTAGCACCGGGGAGCTGTTTTTT

len: 15
d_gene: -
abundance: once
j_gene: TRBJ2-3
v_gene: TRBV5-4
CDR3aa: CASSETGTTNRPQYF
CDR3nt: TGTGCCAGCAGCGAAACCGGGACCACTAATAGACCGCAGTATTTT

len: 18
d_gene: -
abundance: -
j_gene: TRBJ1-6
v_gene: TRBV7-2
CDR3aa: CASSYSVSGSSYNSPLHF
CDR3nt: TGTGCCAGCAGCTACTCCGTTTCAGGGAGCTCCTATAATTCACCCCTCCACTTT

len: 13
d_gene: -
abundance: -
j_gene: TRBJ1-5
v_gene: TRBV19
CDR3aa: CASSIEGYQPQHF
CDR3nt: TGTGCCAGTAGTATTGAGGGGTATCAGCCCCAGCATTTT

len: 12
d_gene: -
abundance: -
j_gene: TRBJ2-7
v_gene: TRBV30
CDR3aa: CAWGRGRDEQYF
CDR3nt: TGTGCTTGGGGCAGGGGTAGGGACGAGCAGTACTTC

len: 17
d_gene: TRBD2
abundance: -
j_gene: TRBJ2-3
v_gene: TRBV19
CDR3aa: CASSIGLAGVGTDTQYF
CDR3nt: TGTGCCAGTAGTATTGGACTAGCGGGAGTCGGCACAGATACGCAGTATTTT

len: 14
d_gene: -
abundance: -
j_gene: TRBJ2-7
v_gene: TRBV4-1
CDR3aa: CASSQEPGNYEQYF
CDR3nt: TGCGCCAGCAGCCAAGAGCCCGGTAACTACGAGCAGTACTTC

len: 17
d_gene: TRBD2
abundance: -
j_gene: TRBJ2-5
v_gene: TRBV5-1
CDR3aa: CASSLGAWREDQETQYF
CDR3nt: TGCGCCAGCAGCTTGGGGGCGTGGCGGGAGGACCAAGAGACCCAGTACTTC

len: 14
d_gene: -
abundance: -
j_gene: TRBJ2-6
v_gene: TRBV5-1
CDR3aa: CASSFTLGANVLTF
CDR3nt: TGCGCCAGCAGCTTTACGCTAGGGGCCAACGTCCTGACTTTC

len: 15
d_gene: -
abundance: -
j_gene: TRBJ2-7
v_gene: TRBV29-1
CDR3aa: CSTTPPGPRSVEQYF
CDR3nt: TGCAGTACAACTCCTCCGGGCCCGAGGTCGGTCGAGCAGTACTTC

len: 14
d_gene: TRBD1
abundance: -
j_gene: TRBJ1-4
v_gene: TRBV7-2
CDR3aa: CASSFGTVYEKLFF
CDR3nt: TGTGCCAGCAGCTTTGGGACAGTTTATGAAAAACTGTTTTTT

len: 15
d_gene: TRBD1
abundance: -
j_gene: TRBJ1-1
v_gene: TRBV18
CDR3aa: CASSPPGTALGEAFF
CDR3nt: TGTGCCAGCTCACCACCGGGGACAGCTTTGGGGGAAGCTTTCTTT

len: 17
d_gene: TRBD2
abundance: -
j_gene: TRBJ2-2
v_gene: TRBV19
CDR3aa: CASSPSTGGGSVGELFF
CDR3nt: TGTGCCAGTAGTCCCTCGACGGGTGGCGGGAGCGTTGGGGAGCTGTTTTTT

len: 15
d_gene: -
abundance: -
j_gene: TRBJ1-4
v_gene: TRBV7-2
CDR3aa: CASSLAGGTNEKLFF
CDR3nt: TGTGCCAGCAGCTTAGCTGGGGGCACTAATGAAAAACTGTTTTTT

len: 16
d_gene: TRBD1
abundance: -
j_gene: TRBJ1-6
v_gene: TRBV6-5
CDR3aa: CASSYSPGQGDSPLHF
CDR3nt: TGTGCCAGCAGTTACTCGCCGGGACAGGGTGATTCACCCCTCCACTTT

len: 14
d_gene: TRBD1
abundance: once
j_gene: TRBJ2-3
v_gene: TRBV15
CDR3aa: CATSRGQGADTQYF
CDR3nt: TGTGCCACCAGCAGAGGCCAGGGGGCAGATACGCAGTATTTT

len: 11
d_gene: TRBD1
abundance: -
j_gene: TRBJ2-7
v_gene: TRBV19
CDR3aa: CASIGGHEQYF
CDR3nt: TGTGCCAGTATAGGGGGCCACGAGCAGTACTTC

len: 15
d_gene: -
abundance: -
j_gene: TRBJ2-2
v_gene: TRBV7-9
CDR3aa: CASSLGTTNTGELFF
CDR3nt: TGTGCCAGCAGCTTAGGGACTACGAACACCGGGGAGCTGTTTTTT

len: 15
d_gene: -
abundance: once
j_gene: TRBJ2-7
v_gene: TRBV9
CDR3aa: CASSPSSRVGYEQYF
CDR3nt: TGTGCCAGCAGCCCCTCCAGCAGGGTAGGATACGAGCAGTACTTC

len: 16
d_gene: TRBD1
abundance: -
j_gene: TRBJ1-4
v_gene: TRBV24-1
CDR3aa: CATSDSGQGKNEKLFF
CDR3nt: TGTGCCACCAGTGACTCCGGACAGGGCAAGAATGAAAAACTGTTTTTT

len: 14
d_gene: -
abundance: -
j_gene: TRBJ1-1
v_gene: TRBV3-1/TRBV3-2
CDR3aa: CASSQSNLNTEAFF
CDR3nt: TGTGCCAGCAGCCAATCAAATCTGAACACTGAAGCTTTCTTT

len: 15
d_gene: -
abundance: -
j_gene: TRBJ1-3
v_gene: TRBV9
CDR3aa: CASSVEGDSGNTIYF
CDR3nt: TGTGCCAGCAGCGTAGAAGGGGACTCTGGAAACACCATATATTTT

len: 16
d_gene: TRBD2
abundance: -
j_gene: TRBJ2-3
v_gene: TRBV27
CDR3aa: CASSKLAGGPTDTQYF
CDR3nt: TGTGCCAGCAGTAAGCTAGCGGGAGGACCCACAGATACGCAGTATTTT

len: 16
d_gene: TRBD1
abundance: -
j_gene: TRBJ2-5
v_gene: TRBV28
CDR3aa: CASQELLGTAQETQYF
CDR3nt: TGTGCCAGCCAGGAACTACTCGGGACAGCCCAAGAGACCCAGTACTTC

len: 16
d_gene: TRBD1
abundance: -
j_gene: TRBJ1-2
v_gene: TRBV9
CDR3aa: CASSVATLPGTGGYTF
CDR3nt: TGTGCCAGCAGCGTAGCTACCCTTCCGGGGACAGGTGGCTACACCTTC

len: 13
d_gene: -
abundance: -
j_gene: TRBJ2-1
v_gene: TRBV28
CDR3aa: CASSLIGKYEQFF
CDR3nt: TGTGCCAGCAGTTTAATAGGGAAGTATGAGCAGTTCTTC

len: 12
d_gene: -
abundance: -
j_gene: TRBJ1-5
v_gene: TRBV18
CDR3aa: CASSPGRQPQHF
CDR3nt: TGTGCCAGCTCACCAGGGCGACAGCCCCAGCATTTT

len: 11
d_gene: -
abundance: -
j_gene: TRBJ2-4
v_gene: TRBV20-1
CDR3aa: CSWDSADIQYF
CDR3nt: TGCAGTTGGGACTCGGCGGACATTCAGTACTTC

len: 16
d_gene: -
abundance: -
j_gene: TRBJ1-1
v_gene: TRBV7-9
CDR3aa: CASSLVRGARDTEAFF
CDR3nt: TGTGCCAGCAGCTTAGTTAGGGGCGCGAGGGACACTGAAGCTTTCTTT

len: 14
d_gene: TRBD2
abundance: -
j_gene: TRBJ2-1
v_gene: TRBV19
CDR3aa: CASSFAGAYNEQFF
CDR3nt: TGTGCCAGTAGTTTTGCGGGAGCCTACAATGAGCAGTTCTTC